A single T cell receptor beta chain is shown here with its context. In the study's own analysis: Using reference gene primer amplification, nucleated cell counts were estimated. Here immunoSEQ multiplex PCR was the method, and the copy in TCRdb shows in-frame clones only, minus some. V, J and clone size are those of that table, while D and trimming were read from the DNA. This sample has roughly 250,000 clones; 82% occur once, and the top ten carry 9.5% to 15%. This specimen comes from a study of blood T cell repertoires in COVID-19. Study details: Sources were T cells, B-cell-depleted T cells, or PBMCs; the material itself was cDNA or gDNA.

The origin of this receptor is a woman in her sixties with active or convalescent COVID-19. Sequences were obtained from peripheral blood.

CDR3 region: CASSLGHRDLNTEAFF. The CDR3 nucleotides are TGCGCCAGCAGCTTGGGCCACAGGGACCTGAACACTGAAGCTTTCTTT. The chain carries TRBV5-1 and TRBJ1-1; weak D call: TRBD1 (6 bases). The CDR3 has 16 amino acids. From germline, CDR1 is SGHRS and CDR2 YFSETQ. V was trimmed by 0 bases and J by 0 bases, leaving 12 bases between them.